This entry features one T cell receptor beta chain sequence. The data were obtained in a study of T cells in tuberculosis. This CDR3 comprises 14 residues. CDR1 is SNHLY and CDR2 is FYNNEI in the germline V gene. Trimming took 5 bases from V and 7 from J; bases not matched to a gene: 3. Assay used: immunoSEQ multiplex PCR; TCRdb lists only in-frame clones, some missing. The sample has tens of thousands of clones, 90% to 95% seen once. As for time point: new active TB diagnosis, blood taken before or within 7 days of starting treatment. The clonotype comes from an adult with tuberculosis. Some clones in this sample may be carry-over from other donors' samples. The starting material was PBMCs, obtained at tuberculosis diagnosis. This sequence joins TRBV2 and TRBJ1-4, with 11 bases lining up with TRBD1. The CDR3 nucleotides are TGTGCCAGCAGTCCGGACAGGGGGCTTGAAAAACTGTTTTTT. Residues: CASSPDRGLEKLFF.